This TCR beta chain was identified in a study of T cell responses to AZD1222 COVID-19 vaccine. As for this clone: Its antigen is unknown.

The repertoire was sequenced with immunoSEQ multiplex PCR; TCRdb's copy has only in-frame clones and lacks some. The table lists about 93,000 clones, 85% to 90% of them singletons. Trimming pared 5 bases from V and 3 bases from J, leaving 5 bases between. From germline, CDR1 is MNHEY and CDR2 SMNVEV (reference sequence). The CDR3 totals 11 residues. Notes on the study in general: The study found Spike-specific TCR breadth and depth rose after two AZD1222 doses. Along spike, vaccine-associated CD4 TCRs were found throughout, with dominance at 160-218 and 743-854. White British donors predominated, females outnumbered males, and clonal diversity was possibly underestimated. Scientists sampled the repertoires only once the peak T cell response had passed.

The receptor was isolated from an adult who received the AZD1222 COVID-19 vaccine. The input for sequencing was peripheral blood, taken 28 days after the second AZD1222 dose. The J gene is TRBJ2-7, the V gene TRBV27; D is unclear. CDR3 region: CASSDYYEQYF. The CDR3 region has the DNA TGTGCCAGCAGTGATTACTACGAGCAGTACTTC.